Sequencing of this T cell receptor beta chain was carried out in a study of T cells in Graves' hyperthyroidism and ophthalmopathy. Findings and caveats of the study: For ophthalmopathy, model prediction preceded onset by a median about 6 months. A model of 13 V-J pairs discriminated ophthalmopathy from stable hyperthyroidism.

Patients aged 18 to 65 with hyperthyroidism were newly diagnosed, with duration under 2 months. Using around 10 ml of fresh peripheral blood, PBMCs were prepared. Germline CDR1 and CDR2: KGHSH and LQKENI. CDR3 size: 14 residues. The J segment lost 7 bases and the V segment lost 2 bases, leaving 4 bases of the junction unmatched. As concerns this clonotype: The antigen is unknown.

The CDR3 regions of TCR beta were amplified from RNA transcripts. Carried out on the TCR CDR3, a first-round RT-PCR used the HTBI primer set. Each CDR3 protein gets one entry after TCRdb re-called the multiplex PCR reads with MiXCR. In the table there are under 350,000 distinct CDR3 sequences, roughly 15% of which are singletons. This TCR derives from a woman aged 30 to 39 with Graves' hyperthyroidism that later progressed to Graves' ophthalmopathy. Sequencing was performed on blood. The chain joins TRBV18 to TRBJ1-2; 10 bases match TRBD1. CDR3 sequence reads: CASSPGTGAPGYTF. In nucleotides, the CDR3 is TGTGCCAGCTCACCAGGGACAGGGGCTCCTGGCTACACCTTC.